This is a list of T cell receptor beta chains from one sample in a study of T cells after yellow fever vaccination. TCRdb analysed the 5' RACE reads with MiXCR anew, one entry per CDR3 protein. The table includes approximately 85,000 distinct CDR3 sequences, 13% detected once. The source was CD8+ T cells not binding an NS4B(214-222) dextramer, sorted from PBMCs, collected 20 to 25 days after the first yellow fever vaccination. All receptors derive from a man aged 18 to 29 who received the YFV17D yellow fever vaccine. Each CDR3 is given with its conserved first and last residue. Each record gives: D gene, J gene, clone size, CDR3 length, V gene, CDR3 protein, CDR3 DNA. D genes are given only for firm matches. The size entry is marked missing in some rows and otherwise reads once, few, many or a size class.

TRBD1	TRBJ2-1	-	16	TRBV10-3	CAISEGQGEYYNEQFF	TGTGCCATCAGTGAGGGACAGGGGGAATATTACAATGAGCAGTTCTTC
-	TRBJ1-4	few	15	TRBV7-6	CASSSRGLSGEKLFF	TGTGCCAGCAGCTCGAGGGGGTTAAGCGGCGAAAAACTGTTTTTT
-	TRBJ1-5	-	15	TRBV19	CASSITPSPTQPQHF	TGTGCCAGTAGTATAACCCCGAGCCCTACTCAGCCCCAGCATTTT
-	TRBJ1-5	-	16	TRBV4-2	CASSQVWEAGNQPQHF	TGTGCCAGCAGCCAAGTCTGGGAGGCAGGCAATCAGCCCCAGCATTTT
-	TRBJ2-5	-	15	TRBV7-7	CASSTSWGIRETQYF	TGTGCCAGCAGCACCTCGTGGGGGATCCGAGAGACCCAGTACTTC
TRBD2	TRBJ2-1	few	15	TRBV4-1	CASSPLAGGPNEQFF	TGCGCCAGCAGCCCCCTAGCGGGGGGGCCAAATGAGCAGTTCTTC
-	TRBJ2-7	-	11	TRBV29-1	CSVASGAEQYF	TGCAGCGTTGCCTCCGGGGCCGAGCAGTACTTC
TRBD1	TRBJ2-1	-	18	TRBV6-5	CASSYYIPGQGAYNEQFF	TGTGCCAGCAGTTACTACATACCCGGACAGGGGGCCTACAATGAGCAGTTCTTC
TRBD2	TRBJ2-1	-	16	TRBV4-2	CASSQDQRGGTNEQSF	TGTGCCAGCAGCCAAGATCAGCGGGGGGGTACGAATGAGCAGTCCTTC
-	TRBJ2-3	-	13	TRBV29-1	CSVPGRGADTQYF	TGCAGCGTGCCAGGGAGGGGGGCAGATACGCAGTATTTT
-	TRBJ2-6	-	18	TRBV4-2	CASSQDSPGISGANVLTF	TGTGCCAGCAGCCAAGATAGCCCCGGGATCTCTGGGGCCAACGTCCTGACTTTC
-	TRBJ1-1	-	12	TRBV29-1	CSVVTENTEAFF	TGCAGCGTTGTAACAGAGAACACTGAAGCTTTCTTT
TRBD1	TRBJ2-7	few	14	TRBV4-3	CASSHGQGSYEQYF	TGCGCCAGCAGCCATGGACAGGGATCCTACGAGCAGTACTTC
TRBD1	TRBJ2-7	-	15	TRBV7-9	CASSSGTGVFYEQYF	TGTGCCAGCAGCTCCGGGACAGGGGTTTTCTACGAGCAGTACTTC
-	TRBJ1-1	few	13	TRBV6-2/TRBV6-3	CASSRHLNTEAFF	TGTGCCAGCAGCCGACACTTGAACACTGAAGCTTTCTTT
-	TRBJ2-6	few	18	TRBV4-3	CASSQEGDTFSGANVLTF	TGCGCCAGCAGCCAAGAGGGGGACACATTCTCTGGGGCCAACGTCCTGACTTTC
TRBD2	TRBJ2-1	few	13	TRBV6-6	CASSYDSGVEQFF	TGTGCCAGCAGTTACGACAGCGGGGTTGAGCAGTTCTTC
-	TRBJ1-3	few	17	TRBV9	CASSAVGEAWSGNTIYF	TGTGCCAGCAGCGCCGTCGGGGAGGCTTGGTCTGGAAACACCATATATTTT
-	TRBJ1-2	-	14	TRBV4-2	CASSQEGPSGGYTF	TGTGCCAGCAGCCAAGAGGGACCCTCCGGTGGCTACACCTTC
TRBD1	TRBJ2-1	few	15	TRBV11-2	CASSLAGQGYNEQFF	TGTGCCAGCAGCTTAGCGGGACAGGGTTACAATGAGCAGTTCTTC
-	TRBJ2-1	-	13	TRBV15	CATSRQIYNEQFF	TGTGCCACCAGTCGACAGATATACAATGAGCAGTTCTTC
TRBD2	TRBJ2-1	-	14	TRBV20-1	CSAHLAGGYNEQFF	TGCAGTGCCCACTTAGCGGGGGGTTACAATGAGCAGTTCTTC
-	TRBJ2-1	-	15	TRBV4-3	CASSQDGGSDNEQFF	TGCGCCAGCAGCCAAGATGGGGGCAGTGACAATGAGCAGTTCTTC
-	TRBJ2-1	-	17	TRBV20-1	CSAREGDLFGSYNEQFF	TGCAGTGCTAGAGAAGGGGATCTGTTCGGATCCTACAATGAGCAGTTCTTC
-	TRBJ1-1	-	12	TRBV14	CASSRIMTEAFF	TGTGCCAGCAGCCGAATTATGACTGAAGCTTTCTTT
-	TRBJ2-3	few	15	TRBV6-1	CASSEGQGGTDTQYF	TGTGCCAGCAGTGAGGGGCAGGGTGGGACAGATACGCAGTATTTT
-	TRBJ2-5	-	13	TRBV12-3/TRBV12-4	CASSPLGGETQYF	TGTGCCAGCAGTCCCTTAGGTGGGGAGACCCAGTACTTC
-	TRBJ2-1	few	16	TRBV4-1	CASSQPRDHFDNEQFF	TGCGCCAGCAGCCAACCCAGGGACCATTTTGACAATGAGCAGTTCTTC